The entry that follows covers one T cell receptor (beta chain) sequence. Indicated time point: persistent/refractory GD, antithyroid drugs over 5 years with positive TRAb. PBMCs provided the RNA from which the TCR library was made. The data originate from a study of regulatory T cells in long-lasting Graves disease. Per germline, CDR1 MNHEY and CDR2 SVGEGT. The CDR3 sequence is 16 residues long. Building of the TCR beta libraries involved iRepertoire HTBI primers and Arm-PCR of CDR3 regions. From the multiplex PCR reads, TCRdb called clonotypes with MiXCR, one entry per CDR3 protein. This sample has a few hundred thousand distinct CDR3 sequences, with about 23% found just once.

This sequence was found in a woman aged 40 to 50 with Graves disease. The chain recombines TRBV6-2 or TRBV6-3 with TRBJ2-5, with 12 bases matching TRBD2. The last part of the DNA fits TRBJ2-1 better; the J call may be wrong. The sample consisted of peripheral blood mononuclear cells (PBMCs), taken when the disease was refractory, from a patient treated with antithyroid drugs. CDR3 loop: CASSPSRLAGVDEQFF. The CDR3, as DNA: TGTGCCAGCAGTCCCTCTCGACTAGCGGGAGTCGATGAGCAGTTCTTC.